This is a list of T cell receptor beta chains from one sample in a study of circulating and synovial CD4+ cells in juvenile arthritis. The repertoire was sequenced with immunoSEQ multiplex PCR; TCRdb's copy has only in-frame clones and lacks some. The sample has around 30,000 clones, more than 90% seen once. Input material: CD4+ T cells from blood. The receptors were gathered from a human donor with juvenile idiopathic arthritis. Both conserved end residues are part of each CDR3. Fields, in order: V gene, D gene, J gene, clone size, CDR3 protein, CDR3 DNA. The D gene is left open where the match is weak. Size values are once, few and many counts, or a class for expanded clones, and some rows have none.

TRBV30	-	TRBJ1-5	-	CAWSCRVQTASNQPQHF	TGTGCCTGGAGTTGTAGGGTCCAGACAGCTAGCAATCAGCCCCAGCATTTT
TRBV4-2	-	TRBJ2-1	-	CASSKGGGGPYNEQFF	TGTGCCAGCAGCAAAGGAGGGGGAGGGCCCTACAATGAGCAGTTCTTC
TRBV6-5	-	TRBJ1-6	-	CASNKENSPLHF	TGTGCCAGCAATAAAGAGAATTCACCCCTCCACTTT
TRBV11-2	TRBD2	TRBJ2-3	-	CASSPQRDTDTQYF	TGTGCCAGCAGCCCTCAGCGGGACACAGATACGCAGTATTTT
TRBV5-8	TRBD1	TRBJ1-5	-	CASSSPEQGPLNQPQHF	TGTGCCAGCAGCTCACCCGAACAGGGGCCCCTCAATCAGCCCCAGCATTTT
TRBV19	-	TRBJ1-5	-	CASILREGSSNQPQHF	TGTGCCAGTATCCTGAGGGAGGGGTCGAGCAATCAGCCCCAGCATTTT
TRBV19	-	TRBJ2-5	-	CASSILPGQGIDETQYF	TGTGCCAGTAGTATTTTGCCGGGGCAGGGGATTGATGAGACCCAGTACTTC
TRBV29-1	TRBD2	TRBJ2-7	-	CSVQVGLAGSEQYF	TGCAGCGTGCAAGTGGGACTAGCGGGTTCCGAGCAGTACTTC
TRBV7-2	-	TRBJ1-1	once	CASSQGVAEAFF	TGTGCCAGCAGCCAGGGTGTAGCTGAAGCTTTCTTT
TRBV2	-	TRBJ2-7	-	CASSLESSYEQYF	TGTGCCAGCAGTTTAGAGAGCTCCTACGAGCAGTACTTC
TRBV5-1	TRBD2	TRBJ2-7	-	CASSLGRRPPGLAGTYEQYF	TGCGCCAGCAGCTTGGGACGTAGGCCACCGGGACTAGCGGGGACCTACGAGCAGTACTTC
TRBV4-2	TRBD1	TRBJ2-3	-	CASSTRTGDAMTDTQYF	TGTGCCAGCAGCACGCGGACAGGGGACGCGATGACAGATACGCAGTATTTT
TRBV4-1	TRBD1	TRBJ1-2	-	CASSPQGVEHRGYTF	TGCGCCAGCAGCCCGCAGGGGGTGGAGCACCGAGGCTACACCTTC
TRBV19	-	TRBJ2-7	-	CASSNRPRGEQYF	TGTGCCAGTAGTAACCGTCCGAGAGGCGAGCAGTACTTC
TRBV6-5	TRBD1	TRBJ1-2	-	CASTDRDYGYTF	TGTGCCAGCACCGACAGGGACTATGGCTACACCTTC
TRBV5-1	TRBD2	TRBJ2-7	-	CASSRGDGYEQYF	TGCGCCAGCAGCCGGGGGGACGGCTACGAGCAGTACTTC
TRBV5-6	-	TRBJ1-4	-	CASGQTPSKLFF	TGTGCCAGCGGACAGACGCCATCAAAACTGTTTTTT
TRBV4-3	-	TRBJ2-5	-	CASSQAWAAETQYF	TGCGCCAGCAGCCAAGCTTGGGCAGCCGAGACCCAGTACTTC
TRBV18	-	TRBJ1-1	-	CASSPEAVMNTEAFF	TGTGCCAGCTCACCTGAGGCGGTAATGAACACTGAAGCTTTCTTT
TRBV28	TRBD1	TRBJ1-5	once	CASGKRDREKPQHF	TGTGCCAGCGGGAAACGGGACAGGGAAAAACCCCAGCATTTT
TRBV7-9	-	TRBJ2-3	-	CASSRRTSTDTQYF	TGTGCCAGCTCCCGGCGGACTTCCACAGATACGCAGTATTTT
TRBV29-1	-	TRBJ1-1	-	CSVEFRGRKTEAFF	TGCAGCGTTGAGTTCAGGGGACGCAAGACTGAAGCTTTCTTT
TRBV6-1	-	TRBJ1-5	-	CASSENPEVFQPQHF	TGTGCCAGCAGTGAAAACCCAGAGGTCTTTCAGCCCCAGCATTTT
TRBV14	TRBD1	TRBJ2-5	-	CASSQVRPGTGTQETQYF	TGTGCCAGCAGCCAAGTGCGTCCCGGGACAGGGACCCAAGAGACCCAGTACTTC
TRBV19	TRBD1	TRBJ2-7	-	CASSNTPGTGFPSYEQYF	TGTGCCAGTAGTAACACCCCCGGGACAGGGTTTCCCTCCTACGAGCAGTACTTC
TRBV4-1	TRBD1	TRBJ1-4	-	CASSQDQGQWAPTNEKLFF	TGCGCCAGCAGCCAAGATCAGGGACAGTGGGCCCCAACTAATGAAAAACTGTTTTTT
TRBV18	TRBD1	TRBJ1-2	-	CASSDRGLGYTF	TGTGCCAGCTCCGACAGGGGGCTTGGCTACACCTTC
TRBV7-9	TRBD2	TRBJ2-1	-	CASSHLRSGGFYNEQFF	TGTGCCAGCAGCCACTTAAGGAGCGGGGGGTTTTACAATGAGCAGTTCTTC
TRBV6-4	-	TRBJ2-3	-	CASSDSGAATDTQYF	TGTGCCAGCAGTGACTCGGGAGCAGCTACAGATACGCAGTATTTT
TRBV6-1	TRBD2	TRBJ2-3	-	CASRPPGLAGNTQYF	TGTGCCAGCAGGCCCCCGGGACTAGCGGGGAATACGCAGTATTTT
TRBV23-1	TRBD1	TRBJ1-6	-	CASSQAWDRVVNSPLHF	TGCGCCAGCAGTCAGGCCTGGGACAGGGTTGTTAATTCACCCCTCCACTTT
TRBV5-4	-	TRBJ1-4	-	CASSLGQGNEKLFF	TGTGCCAGCAGCTTGGGGCAGGGGAATGAAAAACTGTTTTTT
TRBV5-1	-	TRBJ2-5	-	CASSASRETQYF	TGCGCCAGCAGCGCTTCCAGGGAGACCCAGTACTTC
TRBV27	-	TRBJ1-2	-	CASTSTGTSGYTF	TGTGCCAGCACCAGCACAGGGACGTCTGGCTACACCTTC
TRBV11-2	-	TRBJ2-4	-	CASSLGGNRVDGIQYF	TGTGCCAGCAGCTTAGGGGGGAACAGGGTGGACGGCATTCAGTACTTC
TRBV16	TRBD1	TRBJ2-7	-	CASSQSRRGTGTYEQYF	TGTGCCAGCAGCCAATCGAGAAGGGGGACAGGTACCTACGAGCAGTACTTC
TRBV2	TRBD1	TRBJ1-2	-	CASAGQGAGGGYTF	TGTGCCAGCGCTGGACAGGGGGCGGGTGGGGGCTACACCTTC
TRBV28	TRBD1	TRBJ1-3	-	CASSLGQGAGGNTIYF	TGTGCCAGCAGTTTGGGACAGGGGGCGGGTGGAAACACCATATATTTT
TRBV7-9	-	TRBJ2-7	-	CASSLPPRGEQYF	TGTGCCAGCAGCCTCCCGCCCCGGGGCGAGCAGTACTTC
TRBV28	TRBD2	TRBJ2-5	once	CASSHRGTSGTQETQYF	TGTGCCAGCAGCCACCGGGGGACTAGCGGGACTCAAGAGACCCAGTACTTC
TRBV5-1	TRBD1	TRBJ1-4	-	CASSLAGTGGEKLFF	TGCGCCAGCAGCTTGGCCGGGACAGGGGGTGAAAAACTGTTTTTT
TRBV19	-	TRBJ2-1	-	CASSIELGPGAYNEQFF	TGTGCCAGTAGTATAGAACTAGGACCGGGGGCCTACAATGAGCAGTTCTTC
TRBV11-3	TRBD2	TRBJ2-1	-	CASSHRFSGRAIYNEQFF	TGTGCCAGCAGCCATCGGTTTAGCGGGAGGGCGATTTACAATGAGCAGTTCTTC
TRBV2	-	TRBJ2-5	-	CASSEVPTAPETQYF	TGTGCCAGCAGTGAAGTGCCGACAGCCCCAGAGACCCAGTACTTC
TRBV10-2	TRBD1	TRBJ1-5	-	CASSALWTGGVGNQPQHF	TGCGCCAGCAGTGCCCTTTGGACAGGGGGCGTAGGTAATCAGCCCCAGCATTTT
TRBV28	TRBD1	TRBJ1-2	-	CASVGDRGRNYYGYTF	TGTGCCAGCGTGGGGGACAGGGGGCGTAATTACTATGGCTACACCTTC
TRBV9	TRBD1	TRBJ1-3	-	CASSVGGTASGNTIYF	TGTGCCAGCAGCGTAGGCGGGACAGCCTCTGGAAACACCATATATTTT
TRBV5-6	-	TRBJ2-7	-	CASSSNSYEQYF	TGTGCCAGCAGCTCTAACAGCTACGAGCAGTACTTC
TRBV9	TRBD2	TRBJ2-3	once	CASSVGGTSGGTDTQYF	TGTGCCAGCAGCGTAGGGGGGACTAGCGGGGGGACAGATACGCAGTATTTT
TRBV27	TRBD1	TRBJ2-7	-	CASSSMTGGYEQYF	TGTGCCAGCAGTTCAATGACAGGGGGCTACGAGCAGTACTTC
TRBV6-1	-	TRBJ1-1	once	CATTGGLNTEAFF	TGTGCCACGACTGGGGGGTTGAACACTGAAGCTTTCTTT
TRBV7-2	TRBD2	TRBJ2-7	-	CASSLAYGTSGGSYEQYF	TGTGCCAGCAGCTTAGCCTACGGGACTAGCGGGGGATCCTACGAGCAGTACTTC
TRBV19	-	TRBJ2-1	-	CASSTIQRQTGEQFF	TGTGCCAGTAGTACCATCCAGCGGCAGACCGGTGAGCAGTTCTTC
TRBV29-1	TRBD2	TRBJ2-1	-	CSVSTGLVKGEQFF	TGCAGCGTTTCCACAGGACTAGTAAAGGGTGAGCAGTTCTTC
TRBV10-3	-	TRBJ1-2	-	CAISRDRPYGYTF	TGTGCCATCAGCAGAGACAGACCCTATGGCTACACCTTC